The T cell receptor beta chain described here comes from a study of regulatory T cells in long-lasting Graves disease. Study in general: Prior antithyroid drug treatment in newly diagnosed Graves' patients lasted under 3 months.

Time point meaning: newly diagnosed GD, antithyroid drugs for less than 3 months. RNA isolated from PBMCs was used to make the TCR library. Arm-PCR of CDR3 regions and iRepertoire HTBI primers were used to build TCR beta libraries. Using its own MiXCR run on the multiplex PCR reads, TCRdb lists one record per CDR3 protein. The repertoire has 500,000 or so distinct CDR3 sequences, 15% to 20% of them found once; the top ten carry 12%. This CDR3 spans 12 amino acids. With 6 bases removed from V and 2 bases from J, the gap between germline ends came to 11 bases. Looked up from germline, CDR1 is SQVTM and CDR2 is ANQGSEA. These data also formed part of another study, on T cells in Graves' hyperthyroidism and ophthalmopathy.

The sample here was peripheral blood mononuclear cells (PBMCs), taken at new diagnosis, from a patient treated with antithyroid drugs. This receptor was identified in a man between 35 and 55 years old with Graves disease. This chain uses TRBV29-1 with TRBJ2-7; D remains unclear. The DNA of the CDR3 is TGCAGCGTCCGGGTCCTAACCTACGAGCAGTACTTC. The encoded protein is CSVRVLTYEQYF.